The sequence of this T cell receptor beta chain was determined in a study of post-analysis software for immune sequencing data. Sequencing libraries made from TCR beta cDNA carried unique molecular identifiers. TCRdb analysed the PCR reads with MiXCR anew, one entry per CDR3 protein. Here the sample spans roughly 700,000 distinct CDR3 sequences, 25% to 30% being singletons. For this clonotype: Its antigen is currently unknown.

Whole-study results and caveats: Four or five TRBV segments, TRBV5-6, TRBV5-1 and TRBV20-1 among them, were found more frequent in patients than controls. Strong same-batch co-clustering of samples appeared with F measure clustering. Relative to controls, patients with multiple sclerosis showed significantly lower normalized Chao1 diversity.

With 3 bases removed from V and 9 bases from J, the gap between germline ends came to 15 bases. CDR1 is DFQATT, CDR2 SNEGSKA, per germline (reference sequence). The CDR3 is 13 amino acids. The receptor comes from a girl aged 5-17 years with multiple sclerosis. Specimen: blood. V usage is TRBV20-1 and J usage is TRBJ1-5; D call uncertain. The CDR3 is CSARVGVSWPQHF. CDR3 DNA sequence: TGCAGTGCTAGGGTAGGAGTCTCTTGGCCCCAGCATTTT.